This TCR beta chain was retrieved from a study of T cell changes during pregnancy in multiple sclerosis. Profiled with immunoSEQ multiplex PCR; TCRdb holds only in-frame clones, not every one. The sample gives approximately 40,000 clones, 88% of which show up once; 0.5% to 0.65% is in the top ten. V trimming: 6 bases; J trimming: 6 bases; junction bases outside the gene matches: 8. Germline V gives CDR1 MNHEY, CDR2 SVGAGI. The CDR3 length is 14 residues. Sequencing was performed on CD4+ T cells from peripheral blood mononuclear cells, taken in the first trimester of pregnancy. This receptor was taken from a female donor with multiple sclerosis, enrolled in a pregnancy study. V usage is TRBV6-5 and J usage is TRBJ2-3; 8 bases fit TRBD1. CDR3 residues: CASRDRGNADTQYF. The CDR3 DNA sequence: TGTGCCAGCAGAGACAGGGGCAACGCGGATACGCAGTATTTT.